This T cell receptor (beta chain) derives from a study of T cells in Graves' hyperthyroidism and ophthalmopathy. Study information: Before any treatment, at initial diagnosis, peripheral blood was collected.

The study, taken as a whole, reports: Most thyroid-expanded clonotypes above 0.001 were also found in blood. A model of 13 V-J features distinguished ophthalmopathy from stable hyperthyroidism.

Of note for this clonotype: Its antigen is still unknown. It may be a read error: a sequence one base away is much more abundant.

The CDR3 regions of TCR beta were amplified from RNA transcripts. TCR CDR3 regions were first amplified by RT-PCR with HTBI primers. TCRdb re-called the multiplex PCR reads with MiXCR, one entry per CDR3 protein. Of approximately 640,000 distinct CDR3 sequences detected, roughly 17% appear once; the ten largest clones hold less than 20%. Germline CDR1 is DFQATT and CDR2 is SNEGSKA (reference sequence). CDR3 size: 13 residues. Criteria for exclusion of patients were uncontrolled infection, other autoimmune disease, pregnancy or lactation. The receptor was isolated from a man aged 50-59 years with Graves' hyperthyroidism. V usage is TRBV20-1 and J usage is TRBJ1-1, with D possibly matching TRBD1 (5 bases). Sequencing was performed on blood. The CDR3 nucleotides are TGCAGTGCCCTATCGGGGGGGTTCACTGAAGATTTCTTT. Amino acid sequence: CSALSGGFTEDFF.